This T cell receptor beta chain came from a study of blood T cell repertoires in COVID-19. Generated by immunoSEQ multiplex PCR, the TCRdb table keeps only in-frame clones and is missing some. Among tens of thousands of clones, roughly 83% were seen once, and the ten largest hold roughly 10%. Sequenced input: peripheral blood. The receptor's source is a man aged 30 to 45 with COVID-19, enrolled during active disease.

CDR3 DNA sequence: TGCGCCAGCAGTCGGCGACAGGGAGACAATGAGCAGTTCTTC. Translating gives CASSRRQGDNEQFF. The chain couples TRBV10-1 to TRBJ2-1; 7 bases agree with TRBD1. This CDR3 has 14 residues. The V gene's germline CDR1 is WNHNN and CDR2 SYGVQD (reference sequence). The V and J ends lost 5 bases and 5 bases, in that order; junction bases with no gene match: 6.